This T cell receptor (beta chain) derives from a study of early T cells in non-severe SARS-CoV-2 infection. MiXCR was run by TCRdb on the 5' RACE reads, yielding one entry per CDR3 protein. Of about 97,000 distinct CDR3 sequences listed, approximately 10% are singletons. There are 14 residues in the CDR3. V gave up 4 bases and J gave up 1 base, with 10 bases separating them. Per germline, CDR1 WSHSY and CDR2 SAAADI. Material: whole blood, obtained at baseline. This clonotype was sampled from an adult who was a healthcare worker with PCR-confirmed SARS-CoV-2 infection or an uninfected control (not recorded which). The chain has TRBV10-2 and TRBJ2-5; no clear D gene. The CDR3, as DNA: TGCGCCAGCAGTGGGGCAGGCAGCCAAGAGACCCAGTACTTC. As protein: CASSGAGSQETQYF.